This T cell receptor (beta chain) was observed in a study of blood T cell repertoires in COVID-19. Study-level information: PBMCs, B-cell-depleted T cells, or T cells provided the cDNA or gDNA that made up the material.

This CDR3 region has 16 residues. Per the germline V gene, CDR1 is SGDLS and CDR2 is YYNGEE. V lost 2 bases, J lost 7 bases, and 10 bases stayed unmatched. Per the authors' pipeline: The authors estimated nucleated cell counts from reference gene primer amplification. The method was immunoSEQ multiplex PCR; TCRdb's version includes in-frame clones alone and lacks a portion of them. V and J calls and clone size are copied from that table; D and trimming were computed from the DNA. The repertoire includes 350,000 or so clones, 65% to 85% of them detected once, and almost 3% sits in the top ten. The material sequenced was peripheral blood. The sequence was obtained from a man aged 25 to 40 with active or convalescent COVID-19. The genes are TRBV9 and TRBJ2-1; 9 nucleotides agree with TRBD1. The CDR3 protein is CASSVAGTGPWNEQFF. As DNA, the CDR3 is TGTGCCAGCAGCGTCGCCGGGACAGGGCCGTGGAATGAGCAGTTCTTC.